Presented here are 7 T cell receptor beta chains from one specimen sequenced in a study of T cell responses to AZD1222 COVID-19 vaccine. The assay was immunoSEQ multiplex PCR, and TCRdb's table has in-frame clones only and misses some. The sample records about 160,000 clones, roughly nine tenths being singletons. The specimen was peripheral blood, collected on day 0 of AZD1222 vaccination. These receptors were obtained from an adult in good health.

The chain uses TRBV6-5 and TRBJ1-2; no firm D call. CDR3 length: 15 residues. The germline V gene has CDR1 MNHEY and CDR2 SVGAGI. Trimming took 4 bases from V and 6 from J, leaving 18 bases between them. CDR3 nucleotide sequence: TGTGCCAGCAGTTTCCGGGATCCTACGGAGAATGGCTACACCTTC. This encodes CASSFRDPTENGYTF.

The chain employs TRBV15 and TRBJ2-5; 9 nucleotides align to TRBD1. Germline trimming cut 5 bases from V and 4 bases from J; bases unmatched to any gene: 8. The CDR3 extends over 15 amino acids. In germline, CDR1 is LNHNV, CDR2 YYDKDF (reference sequence). For the CDR3, the DNA is TGTGCCACCAGCGAAGACAGGGGGTATCGAGAGACCCAGTACTTC. Translating gives CATSEDRGYRETQYF.

This rearrangement joins TRBV5-1 to TRBJ2-7; TRBD1 is a possible D gene (5 bases). Germline lookup yields CDR1 SGHRS and CDR2 YFSETQ. There are 13 residues in the CDR3. V was clipped by 0 bases and J by 7 bases, with 11 bases between them. Written as DNA, the CDR3 is TGCGCCAGCAGCTTGGCAGGGATGAGGGAGCAGTACTTC. Translating it yields CASSLAGMREQYF.

The chain uses TRBV10-3 and TRBJ1-4, with TRBD1 as a possible D gene (5 bases). The germline CDR1 and CDR2 sequences are ENHRY and SYGVKD. This CDR3 has 14 amino acids. V shed 3 bases and J shed 4 bases, with 9 bases lying between them. In nucleotides, the CDR3 is TGTGCCATCAGTGACGGGACCATTAATGAAAAACTGTTTTTT. It is translated as CAISDGTINEKLFF.

The chain has TRBV28 and TRBJ1-6, with TRBD1 identical over 8 bases. The CDR3 runs to 14 residues. From germline, CDR1 is MDHEN and CDR2 SYDVKM. Unmatched junction bases numbered 10, after V lost 10 bases and J lost 8 bases. The CDR3 DNA reads as TGTGCCACCATCGACAGGGGCTGGGATTCACCCCTCCACTTT. Its translation is CATIDRGWDSPLHF. Looking up the rest from reference TRBV28 and TRBJ1-6 gives the full variable domain: DVKVTQSSRYLVKRTGEKVFLECVQDMDHENMFWYRQDPGLGLRLIYFSYDVKMKEKGDIPEGYSVSREKKERFSLILESASTNQTSMYLCATIDRGWDSPLHFGNGTRLTVT.

The chain has TRBV4-1 and TRBJ2-3; possible D gene TRBD2, 6 bases. CDR1 is MGHRA and CDR2 is YSYEKL in the germline V gene. Trimming pared 4 bases from V and 1 base from J, leaving 12 bases between. This CDR3 has 15 amino acids. CDR3 sequence: CASSPDGTRTDTQYF. The DNA of the CDR3 is TGCGCCAGCAGCCCCGATGGGACTCGCACAGATACGCAGTATTTT.

The rearrangement uses TRBV30 and TRBJ1-5, with TRBD1 identical over 11 bases. Germline V lookup: CDR1 GTSNPN, CDR2 SVGIG (reference sequence). CDR3 length: 14 amino acids. With 3 bases clipped from V and 5 bases from J, the junction kept 3 bases outside the gene matches. This chain's CDR3 is CAWRRTGGDQPQHF. CDR3 nucleotide sequence: TGTGCCTGGAGGAGGACAGGGGGCGATCAGCCCCAGCATTTT.